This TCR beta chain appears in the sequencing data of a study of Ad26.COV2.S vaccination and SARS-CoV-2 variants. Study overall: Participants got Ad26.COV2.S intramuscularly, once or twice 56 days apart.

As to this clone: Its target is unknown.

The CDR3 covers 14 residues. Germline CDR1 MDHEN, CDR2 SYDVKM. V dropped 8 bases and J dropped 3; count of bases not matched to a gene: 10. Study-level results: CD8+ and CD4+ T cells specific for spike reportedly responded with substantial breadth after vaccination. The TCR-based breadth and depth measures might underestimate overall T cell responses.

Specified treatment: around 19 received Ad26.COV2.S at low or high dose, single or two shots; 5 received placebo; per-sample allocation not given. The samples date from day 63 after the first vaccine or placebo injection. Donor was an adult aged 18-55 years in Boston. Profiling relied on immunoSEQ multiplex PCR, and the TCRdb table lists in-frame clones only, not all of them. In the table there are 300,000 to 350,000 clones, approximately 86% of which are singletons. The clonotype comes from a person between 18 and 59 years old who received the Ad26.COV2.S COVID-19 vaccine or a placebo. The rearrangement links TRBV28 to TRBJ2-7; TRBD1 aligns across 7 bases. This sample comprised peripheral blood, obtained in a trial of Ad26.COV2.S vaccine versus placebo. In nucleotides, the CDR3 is TGTGCCAGCTCGGTCGGGACAGCTGTCTACGAGCAGTACTTC. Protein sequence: CASSVGTAVYEQYF.